The clone carrying this T cell receptor beta chain was counted only a few times. The antigen remains undetermined. TCRdb used MiXCR to reprocess the 5' RACE reads, holding one entry per CDR3 protein. Among nearly 900,000 distinct CDR3 sequences listed, approximately 13% were seen once. CDR3 length equals 17 residues. Germline CDR1 and CDR2: SGHAT and FQNNGV. With 4 bases clipped from V and 4 bases from J, the junction kept 16 bases outside the gene matches. The data are from a study of identical twins. Study observations and caveats: There were fewer insertions in abundant cord blood beta clonotypes, but memory repertoires showed no such pattern. Modeled out-of-frame TCR alpha sharing in monozygotic twins fell below observed levels. Invariant cells of the MAIT and iNKT types might have partly distorted the zero-insertion analyses. Within beta out-of-frame sequences, the excess sharing observed between twins was weaker.

These data were also filed under a second study, of yellow fever vaccine responses in identical twins.

The origin of this receptor is a woman aged 18 to 35 in good health. Sequenced material: PBMCs. The V and J genes are TRBV11-2 and TRBJ2-7, with 7 bases lining up with TRBD2. Here the CDR3 reads CASSSPHTGTIRYEQYF. CDR3 in DNA: TGTGCCAGCAGCTCCCCCCACACCGGGACTATAAGATACGAGCAGTACTTC.